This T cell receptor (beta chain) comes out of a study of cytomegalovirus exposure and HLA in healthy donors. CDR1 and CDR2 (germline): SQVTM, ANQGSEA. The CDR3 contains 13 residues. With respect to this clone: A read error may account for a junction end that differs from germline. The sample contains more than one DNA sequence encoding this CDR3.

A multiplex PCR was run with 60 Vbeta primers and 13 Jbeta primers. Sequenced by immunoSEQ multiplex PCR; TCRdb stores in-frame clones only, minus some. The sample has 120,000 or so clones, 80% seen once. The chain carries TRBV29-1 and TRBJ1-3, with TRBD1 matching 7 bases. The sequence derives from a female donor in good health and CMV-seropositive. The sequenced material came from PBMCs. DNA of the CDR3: TGCAGCGCCGGGGACAGCTCTGGAAACACCATCTATTTT. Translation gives CSAGDSSGNTIYF.